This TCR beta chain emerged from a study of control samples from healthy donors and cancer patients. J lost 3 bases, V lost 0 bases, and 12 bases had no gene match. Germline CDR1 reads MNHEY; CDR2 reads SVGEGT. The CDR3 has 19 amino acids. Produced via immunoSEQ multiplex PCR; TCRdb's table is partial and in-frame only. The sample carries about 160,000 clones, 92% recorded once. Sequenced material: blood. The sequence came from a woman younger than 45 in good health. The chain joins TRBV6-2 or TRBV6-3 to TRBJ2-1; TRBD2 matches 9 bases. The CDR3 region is CASSYSMATWREGYNEQFF. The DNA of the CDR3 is TGTGCCAGCAGTTACTCGATGGCTACCTGGCGGGAGGGCTACAATGAGCAGTTCTTC.